These 27 T cell receptor beta chains originate from one sample sequenced in a study of T cell clusters in autoimmune cytopenias (dated by TCRdb to between 2017 and 2020). For each sample, TRB amplification used about 240 ng of peripheral blood genomic DNA, equal to 40,000 or so genome equivalents. The sequencer listed for this sample is Illumina MiSeq. To amplify TRB rearrangements, a touch-down multiplex PCR protocol was run with the TRB-A and TRB-B primer pools combined in a single tube. TCRdb reprocessed the reads into one record per CDR3 protein sequence, lacking DNA. This sample's listing comprises some 12,000 distinct CDR3 sequences. The ten largest clones represent 3% to 3.5% of the sample. These same records also appear under a second study, on T cell repertoires in aging, cancer and after chemotherapy.

The sequenced material came from peripheral blood. The receptor source for this set is a human donor in good health.

This chain links TRBV5-1 with TRBJ2-7; TCRdb indicates TRBD1, and absent DNA this call remains unverified. Germline V CDR1 and CDR2: SGHRS, YFSETQ. This CDR3 is built from 13 residues. The CDR3 sequence: CASSLPGPYEQYF.

This rearrangement joins TRBV19 to TRBJ2-1; TCRdb designates TRBD1, a call that cannot be tested without DNA. The germline gives CDR1 LNHDA, CDR2 SQIVND (reference sequence). The CDR3 totals 15 residues. CDR3 region: CASTRDTSSYNEQFF.

CDR3 amino acids: CASSMAASGGPAQETQYF. The V and J genes are TRBV19 and TRBJ2-5; TCRdb calls TRBD2, which cannot be checked without DNA. CDR3 size: 18 residues. The germline gives CDR1 LNHDA, CDR2 SQIVND (reference sequence).

V and J are TRBV5-1 and TRBJ2-3; TCRdb reports TRBD2, a call that lacks DNA to check it against. The CDR3 extends over 17 amino acids. Germline V gene data show CDR1 as SGHRS and CDR2 as YFSETQ. Here the CDR3 reads CASSSRTSGTSTDTQYF. Full variable domain (rest looked up from reference TRBV5-1 and TRBJ2-3): KAGVTQTPRYLIKTRGQQVTLSCSPISGHRSVSWYQQTPGQGLQFLFEYFSETQRNKGNFPGRFSGRQFSNSRSEMNVSTLELGDSALYLCASSSRTSGTSTDTQYFGPGTRLTVL.

This chain links TRBV12-3 or TRBV12-4 with TRBJ2-1; with no DNA, the TCRdb D assignment of TRBD2 cannot be verified. CDR3 length: 16 amino acids. CDR3: CASSRPGLASRNEQFF.

The gene calls are TRBV20-1 and TRBJ2-4; TCRdb's D call, TRBD1, is unchecked because there is no DNA. The CDR3 is 13 residues long. Germline V gene data show CDR1 as DFQATT and CDR2 as SNEGSKA (reference sequence). The CDR3 here is CSARTVAKNIQYF.

By frequency, this clonotype registers medium-sized. J is TRBJ2-7 and V is TRBV7-6; TCRdb lists TRBD1, though no DNA is available to test this call. Germline V gene lookup returns CDR1 SGHVS and CDR2 FNYEAQ. The length of the CDR3 is 15 residues. The CDR3: CASSFGASGFSEQYF.

CDR3 region: CSAPTGRATLGEKLFF. The rearrangement links TRBV20-1 to TRBJ1-4. Germline CDR1 DFQATT, CDR2 SNEGSKA (reference sequence). The CDR3 covers 16 residues.

By frequency, this clonotype is medium-sized (0.01 to 0.1%). This chain joins TRBV30 and TRBJ1-2. Germline lookup yields CDR1 GTSNPN and CDR2 SVGIG (reference sequence). This CDR3 contains 14 residues. CDR3 region: CAWSVAGSNYGYTF.

The gene calls are TRBV25-1 and TRBJ1-4; TCRdb indicates TRBD1, and absent DNA this call remains unverified. Germline V gene data show CDR1 as MGHDK and CDR2 as SYGVNS. This CDR3 has 15 amino acids. CDR3 in amino acids: CASSESRTVHEKLFF.

The rearrangement links TRBV7-6 to TRBJ1-4. Germline V gene data show CDR1 as SGHVS and CDR2 as FNYEAQ. The CDR3 extends over 13 amino acids. The CDR3 here is CASSLGSVEKLFF.

This chain connects TRBV5-5 to TRBJ1-1; TCRdb's D call of TRBD1 is untestable without DNA. Germline CDR1 is SGHKS and CDR2 is YYEKEE (reference sequence). The length of the CDR3 is 15 residues. The CDR3 region is CASSLYGTVNTEAFF.

V is TRBV7-9 and J is TRBJ2-2; checking the TCRdb D call of TRBD1 is not possible without DNA. The germline gives CDR1 SEHNR, CDR2 FQNEAQ (reference sequence). CDR3 size: 19 residues. The CDR3 spells CASSATGRGEYTNTGELFF. Drawing the rest from reference TRBV7-9 and TRBJ2-2, the complete variable domain is DTGVSQNPRHKITKRGQNVTFRCDPISEHNRLYWYRQTLGQGPEFLTYFQNEAQLEKSRLLSDRFSAERPKGSFSTLEIQRTEQGDSAMYLCASSATGRGEYTNTGELFFGEGSRLTVL.

V usage is TRBV2 and J usage is TRBJ2-2; TCRdb names TRBD2, which stays unverified in the absence of DNA. The CDR3 is made up of 15 amino acids. Germline values: CDR1 SNHLY, CDR2 FYNNEI. This CDR3 reads CASRPIRGRTGELFF.

This clonotype is identified as medium-sized from frequency. This chain links TRBV6-1 with TRBJ2-3; TCRdb outputs TRBD1, but without DNA this stays unchecked. There are 15 residues in the CDR3. The germline gives CDR1 MNHNS, CDR2 SASEGT. The CDR3 loop is CASFWRGAGTDTQYF.

The chain recombines TRBV7-2 with TRBJ2-1; with no DNA, the TCRdb D assignment of TRBD1 cannot be verified. The V gene's germline CDR1 is SGHTA and CDR2 FQGNSA. This CDR3 spans 16 amino acids. CDR3 in amino acids: CASSLGQGRSPYEQFF.

The chain's CDR3 is CSAPGQGGVYTDTQYF. J is TRBJ2-3 and V is TRBV20-1; the D call of TRBD1 rests on TCRdb alone, since no DNA is present to check it. Germline V CDR1 and CDR2: DFQATT, SNEGSKA (reference sequence). This CDR3 spans 16 amino acids.

This clonotype is deemed medium-sized (0.01 to 0.1%) by its frequency. The chain carries TRBV20-1 and TRBJ2-7; TCRdb designates TRBD2, a call that cannot be tested without DNA. This CDR3 region has 15 residues. The germline V gene encodes CDR1 DFQATT and CDR2 SNEGSKA (reference sequence). CDR3: CSASGDGTNSYEQYF.

This clonotype is identified as medium-sized (0.01 to 0.1%) from frequency. The rearrangement joins TRBV6-4 to TRBJ2-2. Germline CDR1 reads MRHNA; CDR2 reads SNTAGT. This CDR3 is built from 11 residues. The CDR3 sequence: CASSEGGELFF.

The chain employs TRBV18 and TRBJ1-2. The germline CDR1 and CDR2 sequences are KGHSH and LQKENI. The CDR3 totals 17 residues. The CDR3 here is CASSPQGGHLKTDGYTF.

The chain has TRBV6-5 and TRBJ2-2; no DNA is available, so the TRBD2 call from TCRdb remains unchecked. Germline V CDR1 and CDR2: MNHEY, SVGAGI. The CDR3 loop spans 16 amino acids. The CDR3 loop reads CASSGGLAGWAGELFF.

The rearrangement joins TRBV7-2 to TRBJ1-4. The CDR3 consists of 15 residues. CDR1 is SGHTA and CDR2 is FQGNSA in the germline V gene. CDR3 residues: CASSVRKANNEKLFF.

The genes are TRBV11-2 and TRBJ2-3; TCRdb's D call, TRBD1, is unchecked because there is no DNA. The CDR3 sequence is 15 residues long. The germline CDR1 and CDR2 sequences are SGHAT and FQNNGV. The CDR3 protein is CASSLGQVSTDTQYF.

The V call is TRBV11-2, the J call TRBJ2-5; TCRdb's D gene call, TRBD1, goes unchecked for lack of DNA. The CDR3 consists of 13 residues. CDR1 is SGHAT and CDR2 is FQNNGV in the germline V gene. The CDR3 sequence: CASSRDREETQYF.

This clonotype ranks as medium-sized in terms of frequency. The genes are TRBV19 and TRBJ2-7; TCRdb proposes TRBD2, but this gene call is untestable without DNA. The V gene's germline CDR1 is LNHDA and CDR2 SQIVND (reference sequence). The CDR3 is 14 amino acids. The CDR3 spells CASSEAGPDYEQYF.

V gene TRBV5-6 combines with J gene TRBJ1-4. CDR3 length: 15 amino acids. The germline gives CDR1 SGHDT, CDR2 YYEEEE. CDR3 protein: CASSLDSTTNEKLFF.

Frequency places this clonotype as medium-sized (0.01 to 0.1%). This chain uses TRBV6-1 with TRBJ1-1. CDR1 is MNHNS and CDR2 is SASEGT in the germline V gene. This CDR3 region has 14 residues. The CDR3 region is CASSEFEANTEAFF.